This T cell receptor beta chain emerged from a study of beta chain features in type 1 diabetes. General observations from the study: cDNA-based sequencing might over-represent cells highly expressing TCR.

Between the trimmed V and J ends, which lost 3 bases and 1 base, there was a span of 6 bases. This CDR3 contains 13 residues. The germline gives CDR1 SGHAT, CDR2 FQNNGV. The whole isolated RNA underwent reverse transcription, so sequencing captured expressed TCRB transcripts. Using immunoSEQ multiplex PCR, the repertoire was profiled, and TCRdb retains in-frame clones only, with some absent. The data hold under 500,000 clones, with approximately 30% observed a single time. A few counts support this clone. The antigen remains undetermined. The same CDR3 can be traced to other DNA sequences in this sample. A CD45RO/CCR7/CD25/CD127/CD95/CD27 panel sorted naive, central memory, regulatory and stem cell-like memory CD4+ cells.

This receptor was identified in a man younger than 35 in good health. The sequencing input was naive CD4+ T cells from blood. The gene calls are TRBV11-2 and TRBJ1-1; maybe TRBD1 (5 bases). The CDR3 reads CASSFTGNTEAFF. CDR3 nucleotide sequence: TGTGCCAGCAGCTTCACAGGGAACACTGAAGCTTTCTTT.